The text below deals with one TCR beta chain. The data stem from a study of T cell changes during pregnancy in multiple sclerosis. TCRdb keeps only in-frame clones here, not all; method: immunoSEQ multiplex PCR. The sample contains around 69,000 clones, approximately 92% of which appear only once. V dropped 5 bases and J dropped 4; count of bases not matched to a gene: 9. The CDR3 totals 15 residues. In germline, CDR1 is LNHNV, CDR2 YYDKDF (reference sequence). The TCR originated in a female donor in good health, enrolled as a control in a pregnancy study. This rearrangement joins TRBV15 to TRBJ2-7, with 9 bases aligning to TRBD1. Sample: peripheral blood, taken in the second trimester of pregnancy. CDR3 sequence: CATSPDRGPFYEQYF. The DNA for the CDR3 is TGTGCCACCAGCCCGGACAGGGGCCCTTTTTACGAGCAGTACTTC.